This passage covers 4 T cell receptor beta chains from one sample sequenced in a study of blood T cell repertoires in COVID-19. Clones were read by immunoSEQ multiplex PCR, and TCRdb kept only the in-frame ones, dropping some. The profile shows 200,000 to 250,000 clones, 83% of them singletons. The sequenced sample was peripheral blood. Receptors were obtained from a young woman with COVID-19, enrolled during active disease.

The gene calls are TRBV4-3 and TRBJ2-3; 9 positions agree with TRBD2. CDR1 is LGHNA, CDR2 YSLEER, per germline. The CDR3 is made up of 17 amino acids. V trimming: 0 bases; J trimming: 7 bases; junction bases outside the gene matches: 11. CDR3 sequence (DNA): TGCGCCAGCAGCCAAGATTACGCGGGAGGGCCAGTAAATACGCAGTATTTT. As protein: CASSQDYAGGPVNTQYF.

The chain employs TRBV9 and TRBJ2-5; 8 nucleotides match TRBD2. The CDR3 covers 14 residues. CDR1 is SGDLS and CDR2 is YYNGEE in the germline V gene. V gave up 3 bases and J gave up 1 base; unmatched junction bases: 2. The CDR3 sequence is CASSATSGQETQYF. For the CDR3, the DNA is TGTGCCAGCAGCGCCACTAGCGGCCAAGAGACCCAGTACTTC. Drawing the rest from reference TRBV9 and TRBJ2-5, the complete variable domain is DSGVTQTPKHLITATGQRVTLRCSPRSGDLSVYWYQQSLDQGLQFLIQYYNGEERAKGNILERFSAQQFPDLHSELNLSSLELGDSALYFCASSATSGQETQYFGPGTRLLVL.

V usage is TRBV5-1 and J usage is TRBJ1-4, with 7 positions matching TRBD1. This CDR3 has 14 amino acids. The germline V gene encodes CDR1 SGHRS and CDR2 YFSETQ. J lost 4 bases, V lost 4 bases, and 4 bases had no gene match. Here the CDR3 DNA reads TGCGCCAGCAGCCAGGGACAGAGTAATGAAAAACTGTTTTTT. Protein: CASSQGQSNEKLFF.

This clone occurred a few times. V and J are TRBV5-1 and TRBJ1-2; tentatively, D is TRBD1 (5 bases). The CDR3 is 14 amino acids. The V end was cut by 0 bases, the J end by 4 bases, with 10 bases between. The germline V gene has CDR1 SGHRS and CDR2 YFSETQ. The CDR3 region has the DNA TGCGCCAGCAGCTTGGCACAGGAAGGCTATGGCTACACCTTC. Protein sequence: CASSLAQEGYGYTF.